These T cell receptor beta chains were read from a single sample in a study of blood T cells in healthy people across ages. TCRdb independently ran MiXCR on the 5' RACE reads; one entry per CDR3 protein. The sample yields roughly 1.7 million distinct CDR3 sequences, about 31% seen once. Sequenced input: blood. These receptors came from a woman aged 25 to 45 in good health. Both conserved end residues are part of each CDR3. D genes are given only for firm matches. Part of the rows lack a size; the others show once, few, many or a class for expanded clones.

V gene	D gene	clone size	J gene	CDR3 DNA	CDR3 protein
TRBV9	TRBD2	few	TRBJ2-7	TGTGCCAGCAGCGCCCTGAATAGCGGGAGTATTTACGAGCAGTACTTC	CASSALNSGSIYEQYF
TRBV6-1	.	few	TRBJ2-5	TGTGCCAGCAGTCAAAATGGGGTAGCGTCGAGGGAGACCCAGTACTTC	CASSQNGVASRETQYF
TRBV6-1	.	few	TRBJ1-5	TGTGCCAGCGGTGAAAATTCCCCCCATCAGCCCCAGCATTTT	CASGENSPHQPQHF
TRBV18	.	.	TRBJ2-7	TGTGCCAGCTCACCGGTGAGGGACGAGCAGTACTTC	CASSPVRDEQYF
TRBV3-1	TRBD2	.	TRBJ2-5	TGTGCCAGCAGCCAACTAGCGGGCCGGGGAGAGACCCAGTACTTC	CASSQLAGRGETQYF
TRBV3-1	.	.	TRBJ1-4	TGTGCCAGCAGCCAACTCGAGACAAAAAGGGAAAAACTGTTTTTT	CASSQLETKREKLFF
TRBV5-1	.	once	TRBJ1-1	TGCGCCAGCAGCTTGGCCAGCTTGTCCTCCCAGGGTATCACTGAAGCTTTCTTT	CASSLASLSSQGITEAFF
TRBV14	TRBD1	.	TRBJ1-1	TGTGCCAGCAGCCGAGGGGACAGAATGAACACTGAAGCTTTCTTT	CASSRGDRMNTEAFF
TRBV5-1	TRBD2	.	TRBJ2-1	TGCGCCAGCAGCTTCGCTAGCGGGGGGGTGGGTGAGCAGTTCTTC	CASSFASGGVGEQFF
TRBV12-3/TRBV12-4	.	.	TRBJ2-3	TGTGCCAGCAGAGTGGTCGGGGGCACAGATACGCAGTATTTT	CASRVVGGTDTQYF
TRBV20-1	TRBD1	.	TRBJ1-2	TGCAGTGCAAGAAACAGGGGGGAGGACTATGGCTACACCTTC	CSARNRGEDYGYTF
TRBV20-1	.	many	TRBJ2-7	TGCAGTGCTAGAGATATGAAGGGCCGCTACGAGCAGTACTTC	CSARDMKGRYEQYF
TRBV20-1	.	.	TRBJ1-2	TGCAGGGCCTACGGGTTTGGGACTAACTATGACTACACCTTC	CRAYGFGTNYDYTF
TRBV10-1	TRBD2	.	TRBJ2-1	TGCGCCTATGCCGGGACTAGCGGGAGAGGGGGGGGTTACAATGAGCAGTTCTTC	CAYAGTSGRGGGYNEQFF
TRBV13	.	.	TRBJ2-5	TGTGCCAGCAGTCGAAGTCTAGAGACCCAGTACTTC	CASSRSLETQYF
TRBV4-1	.	few	TRBJ2-3	TGCGCCAGCAGGGCCCCCACAGATACGCAGTATTTT	CASRAPTDTQYF
TRBV5-1	TRBD1	.	TRBJ2-1	TGCGCCAGCAGCTTTGGACAGGGACCACCCCACAATGAGCAGTTCTTC	CASSFGQGPPHNEQFF
TRBV18	.	.	TRBJ1-1	TGTGCCAGCTCTGTGAGGGGGGGGAACACTGAAGCTTTCTTT	CASSVRGGNTEAFF
TRBV20-1	TRBD1	.	TRBJ1-1	TGCAGTGGTAGGGGACAGGGAGGGGACACTGAAGCTTTCTTT	CSGRGQGGDTEAFF
TRBV7-6	TRBD1	few	TRBJ1-5	TGTGCCAGCAGCTGCGGACAGGGGGGAAGGGCCCAGCATTTT	CASSCGQGGRAQHF
TRBV27	TRBD2	.	TRBJ2-3	TGTGCCAGCAGTCCTCTCCGAGCGGGAGGCACAGATACGCAGTATTTT	CASSPLRAGGTDTQYF
TRBV20-1	TRBD1	.	TRBJ2-3	TGCAGTGCTAGAGATCGGAAAGACAGGGACACAGATACGCAGTATTTT	CSARDRKDRDTDTQYF
TRBV27	.	.	TRBJ2-1	TGTGCCAGCAGTATTTCCCATCTGAATGAGCAGTTCTTC	CASSISHLNEQFF
TRBV9	.	few	TRBJ2-1	TGTGCCAGCAGCGTAGGACACGCGCGGGACAAGCGGGCTTTCAATGAGCAGTTCTTC	CASSVGHARDKRAFNEQFF
TRBV6-1	.	few	TRBJ2-3	TGTGCCAGCAGTGAAAGGGGTTCGGTAGATACGCAGTATTTT	CASSERGSVDTQYF
TRBV30	.	.	TRBJ1-1	TGTGCCTGGCGTCCCAAGCCCCCACTTCGGGGTGAAGCTTTCTTT	CAWRPKPPLRGEAFF
TRBV20-1	TRBD2	.	TRBJ2-7	TGCAGTGCTAGAGGGCTAGCGGGAGGTCTTTGGAATGAGCAGTACTTC	CSARGLAGGLWNEQYF
TRBV20-1	.	.	TRBJ2-2	TGCAGTGCTAGAGATCAGGCGAACACCGGGGAGCTGTTTTTT	CSARDQANTGELFF
TRBV6-1	.	.	TRBJ1-1	TGTGCCAGCATACGGCCTTCCTCGGGGACTGAAGCTTTCTTT	CASIRPSSGTEAFF
TRBV30	.	.	TRBJ1-2	TGTGCCTGGAGTGCGCAGGGCTATGGCTACACCTTC	CAWSAQGYGYTF
TRBV4-2	TRBD2	.	TRBJ2-2	TGTGCCAGCAGCTTTAGCGGGACCACCGGGGAGCTGTTTTTT	CASSFSGTTGELFF
TRBV4-2	TRBD2	many	TRBJ2-1	TGTGCCAGCAGCCAACCCTTTATTGGGCGGGAGAAATCCTACAATGAGCAGTTCTTC	CASSQPFIGREKSYNEQFF
TRBV20-1	TRBD2	.	TRBJ2-3	TGCAGTGCTCCCATGCCGGGGGGACGGAGGGATACGCAGTATTTT	CSAPMPGGRRDTQYF
TRBV5-4	TRBD1	.	TRBJ2-1	TGTGCCAGCAGCCAGACAGGGGGCGGTAACAATGAGCAGTTCTTC	CASSQTGGGNNEQFF
TRBV7-9	TRBD1	.	TRBJ2-7	TGTGCCAGCAGCTCTGGGACAGGGGTCGACGAGCAGTACTTC	CASSSGTGVDEQYF
TRBV18	.	.	TRBJ2-1	TGTGCCAGCTCACCAGTAGTAGGATTTCAGTTCTTC	CASSPVVGFQFF
TRBV6-1	.	.	TRBJ1-2	TGTGCCAGCAGTGAACTAGGGTTCGGCTACACCTTC	CASSELGFGYTF
TRBV20-1	.	.	TRBJ2-5	TGCAGTGCTAGGGAGCTCGGGGTGGAGACCCAGTACTTC	CSARELGVETQYF
TRBV15	.	.	TRBJ2-5	TGTGCCACCAGCAGAGATCTGGCGGAGACCCAGTACTTC	CATSRDLAETQYF
TRBV20-1	.	.	TRBJ1-2	TGCAGTGCTTTAAGGGACTACTGGGGGGACTATGGCTACACCTTC	CSALRDYWGDYGYTF
TRBV10-3	TRBD1	few	TRBJ2-3	TGTGCCATCAGTGAGTCGGGAACAGGATTTAGGGGGCGTCCAGATACGCAGTATTTT	CAISESGTGFRGRPDTQYF
TRBV5-4	.	.	TRBJ2-7	TGTGCCAGCAGCTTGTCAGCGGTAGCCTCCTACGAGCAGTACTTC	CASSLSAVASYEQYF
TRBV7-2	.	.	TRBJ2-1	TGTGCCAGCAGCATCTTGGGGGCTGGCGAGCAGTTCTTC	CASSILGAGEQFF
TRBV5-1	TRBD1	.	TRBJ2-2	TGCGCCAGCAGCTCGGACAGGGTCGACACCGGGGAGCTGTTTTTT	CASSSDRVDTGELFF
TRBV9	.	.	TRBJ2-6	TGTGCCAGCGTCAGAGGGACGGTTGCTGGGGCCAACGTCCTGACTTTC	CASVRGTVAGANVLTF
TRBV18	.	few	TRBJ2-1	TGTGCCAGCTCACCAGTCGCGTCGGAAAGGAATGAGCAGTTCTTC	CASSPVASERNEQFF
TRBV20-1	TRBD1	.	TRBJ1-4	TGCAGTGCTAGAGATTCAGCGGGACAGTATAATGAAAAACTGTTTTTT	CSARDSAGQYNEKLFF
TRBV10-3	.	.	TRBJ1-1	TGTGCCATCAGTGAGGTTTGGGACACTAAGAACACTGAAGCTTTCTTT	CAISEVWDTKNTEAFF
TRBV7-3	TRBD1	.	TRBJ2-2	TGTGCCAGCAGCCCTACCCTAGCCCACCCGGGACAGCGAAAAGCTGGGGAGCTGTTTTTT	CASSPTLAHPGQRKAGELFF
TRBV20-1	.	.	TRBJ1-1	TGCAGTGCTATCCGTTTGGGGGGAGGCACTGAAGCTTTCTTT	CSAIRLGGGTEAFF
TRBV6-2/TRBV6-3	.	.	TRBJ2-5	TGTGCCAGCAGTTACGTTCTCCCATCAGAGGTTGGGGGCCGAGAGACCCAGTACTTC	CASSYVLPSEVGGRETQYF
TRBV4-1	TRBD1	many	TRBJ2-5	TGCGCCAGCAGCCCGACCCCCGAGACAGGGTCCGGGGAGACCCAGTACTTC	CASSPTPETGSGETQYF
TRBV7-2	TRBD1	few	TRBJ1-2	TGTGCCAGCAGTCGATTAACAGGGGGCGCAGGGTATGGCTACACCTTC	CASSRLTGGAGYGYTF
TRBV5-1	.	.	TRBJ2-1	TGCGCCAGCACCTCGGACCCCTTGTACAATGAGCAGTTCTTC	CASTSDPLYNEQFF
TRBV20-1	.	many	TRBJ2-5	TGCAGTGCCCCTGGTCCTCGGCTAGTCGGCGGGACCCAGTACTTC	CSAPGPRLVGGTQYF
TRBV20-1	TRBD1	.	TRBJ2-7	TGCAGTGCAAAAGACAGGGAATACTACGAGCAGTACTTC	CSAKDREYYEQYF
TRBV6-1	TRBD2	.	TRBJ2-1	TGTGCCAGCAGCGATGCCGGACTAGGGATTGGTGAGCAGTTCTTC	CASSDAGLGIGEQFF
TRBV5-1	.	.	TRBJ2-1	TGCGCCAGCAGCTTGGAGCAGGTATCCTACAATGAGCAGTTCTTC	CASSLEQVSYNEQFF
TRBV20-1	.	.	TRBJ1-5	TGCAGTGCTAGTCCATTAGGTGAACTAAATCAGCCCCAGCATTTT	CSASPLGELNQPQHF
TRBV20-1	TRBD2	few	TRBJ2-1	TGCAGTGCTCGCGAGGGGACTAGCGGGAGAGCCTACAATGAGCAGTTCTTC	CSAREGTSGRAYNEQFF